Detailed here is one TCR beta chain. Its target is unknown. The CDR3 has 14 residues. Per the germline V gene, CDR1 is MNHEY and CDR2 is SVGAGI. Trimming removed 5 bases from V and 5 bases from J; junction bases left unmatched: 6. The data derive from a study of identifying expanded T cells in peripheral blood. Overall study results and limits: Clone count variance between approximately 2-week samples rose with total template count. Differentially abundant clones: roughly 1.2 between replicates, 16.4 at 2 to 3 weeks, around 20 at four.

Produced via immunoSEQ multiplex PCR; TCRdb's table is partial and in-frame only. The data show around 100,000 clones, with about 87% seen just once and approximately 6% held by the top ten. Sequencing input: blood. The sequence derives from a person aged 18 to 69 in good health. The rearrangement uses TRBV6-5 and TRBJ2-7; 10 positions match TRBD2. In nucleotides, the CDR3 is TGTGCCAGCAGTCAGGCAGCGGGGGGGAACGAGCAGTACTTC. Protein sequence: CASSQAAGGNEQYF.